The T cell receptor (beta chain) under discussion was sequenced for a study of OX40 agonist ivuxolimab in advanced cancers. Study background: An agonistic anti-OX40 (CD134) antibody, ivuxolimab, was used to treat the patients.

Here immunoSEQ multiplex PCR was the method, and the copy in TCRdb shows in-frame clones only, minus some. The sample has about 37,000 clones, 87% seen once. Autoimmune disease history or systemic immunosuppression led to patients being barred. V shed 5 bases, J shed 1 base, and the junction held 5 bases outside the gene matches. Germline V gene data show CDR1 as SGHVS and CDR2 as FQNEAQ. CDR3 length: 15 residues. General study findings and limits: Some patients who did not respond also had low normalized T-cell clonal expansion.

Details on this clone: Antigen unknown.

The receptor's source is an adult with an advanced solid tumor such as melanoma, head and neck, liver or kidney cancer. The sample was CD4+ or CD8+ T cells sorted from blood, taken in a trial of the OX40 agonist ivuxolimab. The chain uses TRBV7-8 and TRBJ2-1; 7 bases are a match to TRBD1. CDR3 sequence reads: CASSPQGNSYNEQFF. For the CDR3, the DNA is TGTGCCAGCAGCCCACAGGGGAATTCCTACAATGAGCAGTTCTTC.